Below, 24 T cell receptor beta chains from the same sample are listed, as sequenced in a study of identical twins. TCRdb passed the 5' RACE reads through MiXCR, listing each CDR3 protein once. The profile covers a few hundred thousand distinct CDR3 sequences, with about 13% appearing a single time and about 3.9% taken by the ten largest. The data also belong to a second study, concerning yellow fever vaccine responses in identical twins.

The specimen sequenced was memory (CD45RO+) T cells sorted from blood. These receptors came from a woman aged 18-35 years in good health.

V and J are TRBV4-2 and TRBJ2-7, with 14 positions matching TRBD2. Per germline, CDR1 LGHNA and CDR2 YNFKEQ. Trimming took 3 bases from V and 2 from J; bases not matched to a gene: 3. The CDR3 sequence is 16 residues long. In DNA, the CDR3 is TGTGCCAGCAGCCAGGGGACTAGCGGGAGTCCCTACGAGCAGTACTTC. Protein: CASSQGTSGSPYEQYF.

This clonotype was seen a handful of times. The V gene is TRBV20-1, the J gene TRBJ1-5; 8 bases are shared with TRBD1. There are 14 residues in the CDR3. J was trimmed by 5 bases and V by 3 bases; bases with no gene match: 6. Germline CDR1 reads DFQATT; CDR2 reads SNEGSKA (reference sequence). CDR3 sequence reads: CSASGAGGDQPQHF. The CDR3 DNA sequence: TGCAGTGCTAGTGGGGCAGGGGGCGATCAGCCCCAGCATTTT.

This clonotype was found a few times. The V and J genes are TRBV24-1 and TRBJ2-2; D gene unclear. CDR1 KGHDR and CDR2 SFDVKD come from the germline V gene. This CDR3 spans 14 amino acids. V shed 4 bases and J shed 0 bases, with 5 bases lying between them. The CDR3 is CATSDSPNTGELFF. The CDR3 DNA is TGTGCCACCAGTGACTCTCCGAACACCGGGGAGCTGTTTTTT.

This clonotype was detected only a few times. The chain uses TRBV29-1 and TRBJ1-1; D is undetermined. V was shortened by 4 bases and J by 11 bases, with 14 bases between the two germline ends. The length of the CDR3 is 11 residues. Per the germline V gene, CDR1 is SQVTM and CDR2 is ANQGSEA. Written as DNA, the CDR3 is TGCAGCGTTGCGGCCGCGGCTGGGGCTTTCTTT. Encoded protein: CSVAAAAGAFF.

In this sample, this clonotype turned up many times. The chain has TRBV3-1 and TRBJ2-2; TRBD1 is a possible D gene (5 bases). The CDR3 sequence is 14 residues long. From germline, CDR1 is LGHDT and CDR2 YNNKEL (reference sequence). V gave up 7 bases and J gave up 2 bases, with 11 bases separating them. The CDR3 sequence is CASKGQANTGELFF. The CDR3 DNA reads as TGTGCCAGCAAGGGGCAGGCAAACACCGGGGAGCTGTTTTTT.

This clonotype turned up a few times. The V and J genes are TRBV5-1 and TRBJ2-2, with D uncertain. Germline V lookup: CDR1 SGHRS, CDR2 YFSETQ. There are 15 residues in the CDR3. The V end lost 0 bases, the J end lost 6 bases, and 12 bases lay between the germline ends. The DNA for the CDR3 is TGCGCCAGCAGCTTGGCCACAGAAAAATCCGGGGAGCTGTTTTTT. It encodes CASSLATEKSGELFF.

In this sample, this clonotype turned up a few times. The CDR3 coding sequence is TGTGCCAGCAGTCAGGGACAGAGGACCGAGCAGTACTTC. This codes for CASSQGQRTEQYF. The chain employs TRBV27 and TRBJ2-7, with 7 bases aligning to TRBD1. From germline, CDR1 is MNHEY and CDR2 SMNVEV (reference sequence). The CDR3 is 13 amino acids. V was pared by 5 bases and J by 6 bases, with 7 bases of the junction left unmatched.

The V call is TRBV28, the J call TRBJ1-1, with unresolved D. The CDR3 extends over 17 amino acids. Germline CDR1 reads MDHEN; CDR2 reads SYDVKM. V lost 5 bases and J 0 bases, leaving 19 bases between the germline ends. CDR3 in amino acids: CASSDVSGQTLNTEAFF. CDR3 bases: TGTGCCAGCAGTGATGTTTCTGGGCAGACATTGAACACTGAAGCTTTCTTT. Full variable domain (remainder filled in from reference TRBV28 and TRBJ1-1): DVKVTQSSRYLVKRTGEKVFLECVQDMDHENMFWYRQDPGLGLRLIYFSYDVKMKEKGDIPEGYSVSREKKERFSLILESASTNQTSMYLCASSDVSGQTLNTEAFFGQGTRLTVV.

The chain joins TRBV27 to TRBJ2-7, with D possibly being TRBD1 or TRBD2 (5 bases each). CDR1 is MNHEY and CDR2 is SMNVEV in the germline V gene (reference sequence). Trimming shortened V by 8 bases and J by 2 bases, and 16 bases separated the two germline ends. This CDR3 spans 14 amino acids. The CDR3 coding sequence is TGTGCCAGCGGATCCCGGGACCTGGCCTACGAGCAGTACTTC. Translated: CASGSRDLAYEQYF.

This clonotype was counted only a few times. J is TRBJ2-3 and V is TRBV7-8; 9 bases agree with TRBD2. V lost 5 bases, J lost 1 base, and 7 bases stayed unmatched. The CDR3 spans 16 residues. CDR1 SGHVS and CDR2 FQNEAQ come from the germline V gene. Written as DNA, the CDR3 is TGTGCCAGCAGCCCCCGGGCGGGGGGGGGCACAGATACGCAGTATTTT. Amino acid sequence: CASSPRAGGGTDTQYF.

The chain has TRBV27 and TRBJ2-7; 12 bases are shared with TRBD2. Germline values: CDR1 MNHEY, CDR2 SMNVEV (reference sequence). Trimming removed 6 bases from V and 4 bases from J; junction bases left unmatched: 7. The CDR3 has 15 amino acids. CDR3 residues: CASRKTSGGTYEQYF. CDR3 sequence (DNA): TGTGCCAGCAGAAAAACTAGCGGGGGGACGTACGAGCAGTACTTC.

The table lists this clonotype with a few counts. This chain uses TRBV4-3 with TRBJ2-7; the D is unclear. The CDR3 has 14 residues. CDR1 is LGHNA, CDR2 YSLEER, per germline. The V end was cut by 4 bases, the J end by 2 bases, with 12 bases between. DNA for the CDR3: TGCGCCAGCAGCCGCCTCGGACCCCCCTACGAGCAGTACTTC. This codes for CASSRLGPPYEQYF.

CDR3 region: CASSQVGYEDAETQYF. In DNA, the CDR3 is TGCGCCAGCAGCCAAGTGGGGTATGAAGATGCAGAGACCCAGTACTTC. The chain carries TRBV4-1 and TRBJ2-5; D is ambiguous. CDR3 size: 16 residues. Germline V gene sequence: CDR1 MGHRA, CDR2 YSYEKL. V was cut by 1 base and J by 4 bases, with 16 bases left in between.

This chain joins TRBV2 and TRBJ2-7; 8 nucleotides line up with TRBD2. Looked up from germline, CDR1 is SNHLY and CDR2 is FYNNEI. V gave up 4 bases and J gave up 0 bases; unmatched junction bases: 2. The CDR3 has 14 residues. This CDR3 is CASSVAGISYEQYF. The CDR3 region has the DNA TGTGCCAGCAGTGTAGCGGGGATCTCCTACGAGCAGTACTTC.

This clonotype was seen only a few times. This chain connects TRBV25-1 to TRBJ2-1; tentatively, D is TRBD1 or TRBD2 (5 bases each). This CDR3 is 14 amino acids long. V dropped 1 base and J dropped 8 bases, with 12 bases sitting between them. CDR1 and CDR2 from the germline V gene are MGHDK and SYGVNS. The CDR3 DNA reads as TGTGCCAGCAGTGAATTTAGAGGGACCCATGAGCAGTTCTTC. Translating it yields CASSEFRGTHEQFF.

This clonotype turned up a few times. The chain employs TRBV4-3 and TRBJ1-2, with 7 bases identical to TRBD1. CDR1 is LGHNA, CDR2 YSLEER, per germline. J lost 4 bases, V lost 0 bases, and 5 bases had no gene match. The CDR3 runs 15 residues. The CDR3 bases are TGCGCCAGCAGCCAAGAGGAGGGGGCCTCCTATGGCTACACCTTC. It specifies CASSQEEGASYGYTF.

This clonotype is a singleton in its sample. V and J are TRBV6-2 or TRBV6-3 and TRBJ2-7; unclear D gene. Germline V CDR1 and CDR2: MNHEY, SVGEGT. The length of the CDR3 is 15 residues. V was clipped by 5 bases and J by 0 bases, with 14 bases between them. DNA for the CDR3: TGTGCCAGCAGTCTTTTCGGCTACAGCTCCTACGAGCAGTACTTC. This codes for CASSLFGYSSYEQYF.

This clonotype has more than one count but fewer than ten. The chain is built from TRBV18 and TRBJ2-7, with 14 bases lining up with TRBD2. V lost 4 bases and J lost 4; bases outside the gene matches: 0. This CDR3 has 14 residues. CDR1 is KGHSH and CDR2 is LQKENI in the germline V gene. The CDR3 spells CASSRTSGGYEQYF. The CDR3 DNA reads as TGTGCCAGCTCACGGACTAGCGGGGGGTACGAGCAGTACTTC.

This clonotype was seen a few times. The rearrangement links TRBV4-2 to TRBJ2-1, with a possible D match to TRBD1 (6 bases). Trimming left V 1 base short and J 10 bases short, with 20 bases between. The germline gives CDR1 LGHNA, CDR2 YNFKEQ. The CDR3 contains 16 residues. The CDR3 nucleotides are TGTGCCAGCAGCCAAGGACAGGACCGCCGACCGGAAGAGCAGTTCTTC. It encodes CASSQGQDRRPEEQFF.

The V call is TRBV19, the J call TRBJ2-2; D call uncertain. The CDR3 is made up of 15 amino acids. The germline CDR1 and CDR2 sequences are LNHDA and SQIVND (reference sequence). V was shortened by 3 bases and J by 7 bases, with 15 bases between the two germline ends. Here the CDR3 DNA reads TGTGCCAGTAGTATCGTTATGGGAACGGACGGGGAGCTGTTTTTT. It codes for CASSIVMGTDGELFF. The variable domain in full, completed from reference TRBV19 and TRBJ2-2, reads DGGITQSPKYLFRKEGQNVTLSCEQNLNHDAMYWYRQDPGQGLRLIYYSQIVNDFQKGDIAEGYSVSREKKESFPLTVTSAQKNPTAFYLCASSIVMGTDGELFFGEGSRLTVL.

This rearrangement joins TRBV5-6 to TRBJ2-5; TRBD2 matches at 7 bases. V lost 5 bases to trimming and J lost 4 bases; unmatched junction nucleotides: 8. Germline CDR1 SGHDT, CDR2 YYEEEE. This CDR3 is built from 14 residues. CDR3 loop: CASRQRGGGETQYF. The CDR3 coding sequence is TGTGCCAGCAGGCAGCGCGGGGGTGGAGAGACCCAGTACTTC. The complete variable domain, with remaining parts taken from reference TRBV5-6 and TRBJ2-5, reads DAGVTQSPTHLIKTRGQQVTLRCSPKSGHDTVSWYQQALGQGPQFIFQYYEEEERQRGNFPDRFSGHQFPNYSSELNVNALLLGDSALYLCASRQRGGGETQYFGPGTRLLVL.

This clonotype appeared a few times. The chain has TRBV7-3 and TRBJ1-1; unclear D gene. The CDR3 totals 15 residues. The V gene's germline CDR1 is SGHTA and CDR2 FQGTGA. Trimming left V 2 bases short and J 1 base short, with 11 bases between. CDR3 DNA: TGTGCCAGCAGCTTAGATTGGAGCAGGAACACTGAAGCTTTCTTT. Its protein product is CASSLDWSRNTEAFF.

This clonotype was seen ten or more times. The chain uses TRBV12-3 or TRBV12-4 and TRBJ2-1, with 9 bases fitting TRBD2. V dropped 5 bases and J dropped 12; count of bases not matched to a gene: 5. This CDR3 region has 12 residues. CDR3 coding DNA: TGTGCCAGCAGTCTTAGCGGGAGAAGGCAGTTCTTC. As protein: CASSLSGRRQFF.

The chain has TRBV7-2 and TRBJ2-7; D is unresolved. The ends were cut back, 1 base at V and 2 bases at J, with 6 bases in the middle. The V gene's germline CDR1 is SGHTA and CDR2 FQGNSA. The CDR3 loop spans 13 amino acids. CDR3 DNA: TGTGCCAGCAGCTTAGTACAGACCTACGAGCAGTACTTC. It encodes CASSLVQTYEQYF.